This entry concerns a single T cell receptor beta chain. These data are taken from a study of blood T cell repertoires in COVID-19. Overall study context: The United States, Italy and Spain were the sources of the acute and convalescent COVID-19 samples. T cells, B-cell-depleted T cells, or PBMCs provided the cDNA or gDNA that served as material.

The CDR3 is made up of 11 amino acids. Trimming removed 5 bases at V and 8 bases at J, with 8 bases between. CDR1 is SGHAT, CDR2 FQNNGV, per germline. Per the authors' pipeline: Amplification with reference gene primers provided the estimates of nucleated cell counts. Measured with immunoSEQ multiplex PCR; TCRdb has only the in-frame clones, and not every one. V, J and clone size reflect that table, while D and trimming were determined from the DNA. This table has hundreds of thousands of clones, around 82% appearing once. The sequenced sample was peripheral blood. This TCR was sampled from a woman aged 50 to 65 with acute or convalescent COVID-19. The chain has TRBV11-2 and TRBJ2-3, with D uncertain. The CDR3 DNA is TGTGCCAGCAGCCTGTTGGCTACGCAGTATTTT. This sequence encodes CASSLLATQYF.